This T cell receptor beta chain was retrieved from a study of Ad26.COV2.S vaccination and SARS-CoV-2 variants (dated by TCRdb to the early 2020s). General notes on the study: Vaccine-arm donors were drawn from COV1001, a multicentre, randomized, double-blind, placebo-controlled phase I-IIa trial of Ad26.COV2.S in healthy adults. Ad26.COV2.S was administered intramuscularly at a dose of 5x10^10 or 1x10^11 viral particles, either as one shot or as two shots given 56 days apart. TCRbeta repertoire sequencing was used to assess the specificity and breadth of SARS-CoV-2-reactive T cell receptors after Ad26.COV2.S vaccination. A total of some 30 samples were included in the TCR-sequenced set, comprising around 19 Ad26.COV2.S vaccine recipients, 5 placebo recipients and 8 SARS-CoV-2 convalescent individuals. Participants in the trial were split at random into five groups of five each, receiving low-dose or high-dose Ad26.COV2.S once or twice, or else placebo on both occasions. Blinding of investigators to trial group allocation was maintained during experiments and outcome assessment. The research as a whole found: The study lacked the statistical power to compare responses across vaccine doses or regimens. Compared with placebo recipients, Ad26.COV2.S recipients showed higher spike-specific TCR breadth (P = 0.0014). The authors noted that total T cell responses may have been underestimated by the TCR breadth and depth analyses. Comparable non-spike TCR breadth was observed between vaccine and placebo recipients, consistent with only spike being contained in the vaccine. After vaccination, spike-specific CD8+ and CD4+ T cell responses were reported to show substantial breadth.

Trimming at the junction amounts to 3 bases on V and 4 bases on J, and the germline ends lie 18 bases apart. Looking up the germline V gene yields CDR1 SGHVS and CDR2 FQNEAQ. The CDR3 sequence holds 16 residues, the cysteine and phenylalanine included. Here the CDR3 DNA is all that survives: 48 bases in frame from base 1. The sample's treatment or condition label, decoded: some 20 received Ad26.COV2.S at low or high dose, single or two shots; several received placebo; per-sample allocation not given. For vaccine and placebo recipients, repertoires were sequenced using samples collected on day 63 after the first injection. In Cohort 1b, 20 to 25 adults aged 18-55 years were enrolled at a single site in Boston, USA, between 29 July and 7 August 2020. Ad26.COV2.S was a replication-incompetent adenovirus type 26 vector expressing a prefusion-stabilized SARS-CoV-2 spike protein from the original Wuhan strain.

The immunoSEQ Assay was the method used to sequence TCRbeta CDR3 regions. After extraction, genomic DNA underwent amplification by bias-controlled multiplex PCR, followed by high-throughput sequencing. From the authors' description of their analysis: Collapsing and filtering of sequences were performed to quantify the absolute abundance of each unique TCRbeta CDR3 region. T cell fraction was estimated by normalizing TCRbeta template counts to usable DNA, with usable DNA measured through amplification of reference genes found in all nucleated cells. Repertoire TCRs were annotated as SARS-CoV-2-specific by exact matching of V gene, CDR3 amino acid sequence and J gene to a known reactive TCR set. The reference SARS-CoV-2 TCR set came from MIRA and was filtered for enrichment in COVID-19-positive ImmuneCODE repertoires, removing public or cross-reactive TCRs. Drawing on the MIRA antigens, annotated TCRs were analysed further at the level of specific ORF or position within ORF. Depth was the summed frequency of annotated unique rearrangements, while breadth was defined as annotated unique rearrangements over total unique productive rearrangements. Group comparisons of TCR breadth used two-sided Wilcoxon rank-sum tests. The immuneACCESS repertoire file appears here via TCRdb, limited to in-frame rearrangements. These files lack a portion of the clones; in checked studies, under half of the deficit traces to unresolved V genes, and the cause of the others is not known. V, J and clone size derive from that table, while D and trimming were established from the DNA sequence. Counted in this sample were approximately 480,000 clones; about 83% of them appeared once. The ten largest make up roughly 12% of the sample.

Turning to this clone: Its antigen is not yet known. Base qualities are not at hand, and no much larger clone is one base apart.

This sequence was found in a person between 18 and 60 years old who received the Ad26.COV2.S COVID-19 vaccine or a placebo. The sequenced sample was peripheral blood, obtained in a trial of Ad26.COV2.S vaccine versus placebo. This sequence uses TRBV7-8 and TRBJ1-2; a weak D assignment points to TRBD1 (5 bases agree). The DNA reads TGTGCCAGCAGCTTGGGGACGGCAACCACACCCTATGGCTACACCTTC. It codes for CASSLGTATTPYGYTF.